This is a list of T cell receptor beta chains from one sample in a study of CD8 T cells in ankylosing spondylitis. MiXCR, applied by TCRdb to the 5' RACE reads, yields one record per CDR3 protein. The table lists around 480,000 distinct CDR3 sequences, 15% to 20% of them singletons. Sequenced: blood, either unsorted or a sorted T cell fraction (not recorded which). The receptors come from a male donor with ankylosing spondylitis. Each CDR3 is given without its conserved first and last residue.

v_call cdr3_aa
TRBV18 ASSPGQHNSPLH
TRBV4-3 ASSQDPKAATYNEQF
TRBV12-3/TRBV12-4 ASSSRGGVVKNIQY
TRBV5-1 ASSLDWDPSYEQY
TRBV7-2 ASSIAPIGSGETQY
TRBV6-2/TRBV6-3 ASSRDSFTDTQY
TRBV5-1 ASSRGGQAGQPQH
TRBV5-1 ASSLGVSGDLFYEQY
TRBV7-9 ASSHSDGYT
TRBV21-1 ASSTTDRAANQAF
TRBV3-1 ASSYGDTNQPQH
TRBV12-3/TRBV12-4 ASSLGQLSGYT
TRBV11-2 ASSLRQAATGELF
TRBV20-1 SARDREVSYNEQF
TRBV6-1 ASSPDRFMNTEAF
TRBV27 ASSFGLAQNEQF
TRBV20-1 SAREGGTLYNEQF
TRBV6-2/TRBV6-3 ASSPRPGLAGDNEQF
TRBV6-1 ASSSGQGRGAQY
TRBV6-2/TRBV6-3 ASSYPYRDRDYEQY
TRBV7-3 ASSLTQSGGHKF
TRBV6-5 ASSYRTTSSYNEQF
TRBV6-1 ASEIAGLLSSYNEQF
TRBV20-1 SAEGRLAQGNTIY
TRBV11-2 ASSLGRVAGGQETQY
TRBV24-1 ATSDLQTGLQETQY
TRBV24-1 ATSDSVRGYSGEQF
TRBV7-8 ASSLSPSGRKADTQY
TRBV20-1 SARSDSYTEAF
TRBV5-1 ASSSPGTGGRGEQY
TRBV27 ASSLYRGTTGELF
TRBV5-1 ASSSERGAKTQY
TRBV6-1 ASSEYGAAIGAADPQH
TRBV28 ASSLMGNQPQH
TRBV7-9 ASRPSGGAWEQY
TRBV4-1 ASSQKPDRGIYNEQF
TRBV20-1 SARNTDRGETQY
TRBV7-3 ASKETSSGNTIY
TRBV20-1 SAIDLAGGLGETQY
TRBV7-2 ASSISAVGLGSYNEQF
TRBV20-1 SAHLRRLAGRGVNIQY
TRBV7-2 ASSLLGLTRPGELF
TRBV7-9 ASSSIRRNTIY
TRBV9 ASSVDPGGAGGYT
TRBV6-5 ASSYQGAAF
TRBV12-3/TRBV12-4 ASSTITGYGYT
TRBV11-2 ASAYIRGGETQY
TRBV3-1 ASSQAAGLAGWGTGELF
TRBV20-1 SARDSSGPDTQY